This is a list of T cell receptor beta chains from one sample in a study of blood T cells in healthy people across ages. TCRdb recomputed calls from the 5' RACE reads with MiXCR, one row per CDR3 protein. The data show over 500,000 distinct CDR3 sequences, about 27% seen once. The same sample was also studied in work on T cells of mothers and their children.

Sequencing was done on a sample of blood. Receptors were obtained from a boy between 2 and 15 years old in good health. CDR3s include the opening cysteine and the closing phenylalanine or tryptophan. The D gene is left open where the match is weak. Clone size is not always given. Where it is, it says once, few, many or a class for expanded clones.

CDR3 length	clone size	V gene	J gene	D gene	CDR3 protein	CDR3 DNA
15	few	TRBV7-6	TRBJ2-1	TRBD2	CASSPSGVVYNEQFF	TGTGCCAGCAGCCCTAGCGGGGTGGTTTACAATGAGCAGTTCTTC
14	few	TRBV12-3/TRBV12-4	TRBJ2-1	-	CASSRESSYNEQFF	TGTGCCAGCAGTCGCGAGAGCTCCTACAATGAGCAGTTCTTC
14	-	TRBV14	TRBJ2-7	-	CASSHRGSIGEQYF	TGTGCCAGCAGCCACCGCGGCAGTATCGGCGAGCAGTACTTC
17	-	TRBV9	TRBJ2-3	TRBD2	CASSGLLAGGGWDTQYF	TGTGCCAGCAGCGGACTACTAGCGGGGGGAGGTTGGGATACGCAGTATTTT
16	few	TRBV3-1	TRBJ2-5	TRBD1	CASRQWGQTTQETQYF	TGTGCCAGCAGACAATGGGGACAGACTACCCAAGAGACCCAGTACTTC
14	-	TRBV4-3	TRBJ2-7	-	CASSTRYGSYEQYF	TGCGCCAGCAGCACCCGGTACGGATCCTACGAGCAGTACTTC
13	-	TRBV29-1	TRBJ1-4	-	CSVEVVSDEKLFF	TGCAGCGTTGAAGTTGTATCTGATGAAAAACTGTTTTTT
13	few	TRBV11-1	TRBJ2-7	TRBD1	CASRQGGSYEQYF	TGTGCCAGCAGACAGGGGGGCTCCTACGAGCAGTACTTC
18	few	TRBV5-5	TRBJ2-5	TRBD2	CASSLRTSGRKYQETQYF	TGTGCCAGCAGCTTGAGGACTAGCGGGAGGAAGTACCAAGAGACCCAGTACTTC
14	-	TRBV12-3/TRBV12-4	TRBJ2-7	-	CASSLYVGGGGQYF	TGTGCCAGCAGTTTATATGTAGGTGGGGGAGGGCAGTACTTC
16	-	TRBV6-1	TRBJ2-7	-	CASSEFRGPDAYEQYF	TGTGCCAGTTCCGAATTTAGGGGCCCGGATGCCTACGAGCAGTACTTC
12	-	TRBV6-5	TRBJ2-1	TRBD2	CASPSSGNEQFF	TGTGCCAGTCCAAGTAGCGGGAATGAGCAGTTCTTC
15	-	TRBV6-5	TRBJ1-2	-	CASSMGPKVGHGYTF	TGTGCCAGCAGTATGGGCCCAAAGGTCGGGCATGGCTACACCTTC
14	-	TRBV12-3/TRBV12-4	TRBJ1-1	-	CASSLGHMNTEAFF	TGTGCCAGCAGTTTAGGACACATGAACACTGAAGCTTTCTTT
13	-	TRBV28	TRBJ1-1	TRBD1	CASKTGVNTEAFF	TGTGCCAGCAAGACAGGGGTGAACACTGAAGCTTTCTTT
12	-	TRBV20-1	TRBJ2-1	TRBD2	CSAPTSPNEQFF	TGCAGTGCCCCGACTAGCCCCAATGAGCAGTTCTTC
16	-	TRBV12-3/TRBV12-4	TRBJ1-4	-	CASSPLDGVVNEKLFF	TGTGCCAGCAGCCCCCTAGATGGGGTAGTTAATGAAAAACTGTTTTTT
13	few	TRBV27	TRBJ1-1	-	CASSPRWNTEAFF	TGTGCCAGCAGTCCCCGGTGGAACACTGAAGCTTTCTTT
13	-	TRBV7-2	TRBJ2-7	-	CASSLAAVREQYF	TGTGCCAGCAGCTTAGCCGCGGTTCGCGAGCAGTACTTC
15	many	TRBV5-1	TRBJ2-7	TRBD2	CASSLLAGSSYEQYF	TGCGCCAGCAGCTTACTAGCGGGGAGCTCCTACGAGCAGTACTTC
13	many	TRBV12-3/TRBV12-4	TRBJ2-7	TRBD2	CASSAGGPYEQYF	TGTGCCAGCTCAGCGGGAGGGCCATACGAGCAGTACTTC
16	-	TRBV12-5	TRBJ2-3	-	CASGPPVASDTDTQYF	TGTGCTAGTGGTCCCCCAGTGGCTAGCGACACAGATACGCAGTATTTT